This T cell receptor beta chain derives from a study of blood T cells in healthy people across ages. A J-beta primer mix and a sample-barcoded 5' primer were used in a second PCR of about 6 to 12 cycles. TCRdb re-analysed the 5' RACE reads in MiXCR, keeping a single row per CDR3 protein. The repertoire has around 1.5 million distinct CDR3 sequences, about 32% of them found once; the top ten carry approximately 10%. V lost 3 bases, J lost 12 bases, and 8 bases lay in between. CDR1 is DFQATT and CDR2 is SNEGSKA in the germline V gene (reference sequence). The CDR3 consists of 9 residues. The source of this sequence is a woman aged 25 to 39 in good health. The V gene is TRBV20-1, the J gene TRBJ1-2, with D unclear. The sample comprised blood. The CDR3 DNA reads TGCAGTGCTAGGAGGCTGAACACCTTC. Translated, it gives CSARRLNTF.